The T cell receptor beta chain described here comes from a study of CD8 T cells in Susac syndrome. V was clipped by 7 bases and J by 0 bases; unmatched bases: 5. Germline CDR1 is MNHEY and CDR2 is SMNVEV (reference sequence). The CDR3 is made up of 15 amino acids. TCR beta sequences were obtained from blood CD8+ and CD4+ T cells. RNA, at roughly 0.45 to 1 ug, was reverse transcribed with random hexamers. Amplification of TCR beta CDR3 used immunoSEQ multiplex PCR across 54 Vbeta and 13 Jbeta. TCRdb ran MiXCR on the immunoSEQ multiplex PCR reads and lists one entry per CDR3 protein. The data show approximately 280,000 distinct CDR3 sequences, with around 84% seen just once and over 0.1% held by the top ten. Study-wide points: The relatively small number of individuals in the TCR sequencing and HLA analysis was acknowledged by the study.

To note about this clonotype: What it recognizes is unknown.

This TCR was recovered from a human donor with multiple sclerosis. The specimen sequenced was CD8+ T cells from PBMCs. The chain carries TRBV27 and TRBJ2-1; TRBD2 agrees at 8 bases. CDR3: CASKKRGSSYNEQFF. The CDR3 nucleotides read TGTGCCAGCAAGAAGCGGGGGAGCTCCTACAATGAGCAGTTCTTC.